This TCR beta chain comes out of a study of T cell responses to AZD1222 COVID-19 vaccine. Study in general: Recipients boosted at about 4 weeks or about 12 weeks are pooled. General observations from the study: Researchers report vaccine-associated CD4 TCRs spanning spike, with dominance at 160-218 and 743-854. At baseline, seropositivity was found in only 5 to 7 AZD1222 recipients.

V was clipped by 4 bases and J by 1 base; unmatched bases: 7. Germline V gene data show CDR1 as SGHNT and CDR2 as YYREEE (reference sequence). CDR3 length equals 16 residues. Sequencing was performed with immunoSEQ multiplex PCR; in TCRdb, only in-frame clones are kept and a portion is missing. The sample lists about 190,000 clones, approximately 91% occurring once. About this clone: What it binds is not known.

The chain has TRBV5-4 and TRBJ2-7; 11 nucleotides line up with TRBD2. Sequenced here: peripheral blood, sampled on day 0 of AZD1222 vaccination. The receptor was derived from an adult in good health. CDR3 sequence (DNA): TGTGCCAGCAGCCCACAGGTAGCGGGGGGGTCCTACGAGCAGTACTTC. Protein product: CASSPQVAGGSYEQYF.